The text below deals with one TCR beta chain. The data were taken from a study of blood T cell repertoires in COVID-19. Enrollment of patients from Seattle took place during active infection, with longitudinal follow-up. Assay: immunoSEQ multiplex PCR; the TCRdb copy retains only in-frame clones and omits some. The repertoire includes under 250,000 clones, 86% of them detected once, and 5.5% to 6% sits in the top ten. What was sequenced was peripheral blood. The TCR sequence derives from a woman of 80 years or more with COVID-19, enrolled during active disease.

The DNA for the CDR3 is TGTGCCAGCAGCGACCAGCGAACGCCCTATGGCTACACCTTC. This encodes CASSDQRTPYGYTF. The rearrangement links TRBV7-9 to TRBJ1-2; no definite D call. In germline, CDR1 is SEHNR, CDR2 FQNEAQ (reference sequence). The CDR3 consists of 14 residues. V lost 5 bases, J lost 4 bases, and 14 bases lay in between.